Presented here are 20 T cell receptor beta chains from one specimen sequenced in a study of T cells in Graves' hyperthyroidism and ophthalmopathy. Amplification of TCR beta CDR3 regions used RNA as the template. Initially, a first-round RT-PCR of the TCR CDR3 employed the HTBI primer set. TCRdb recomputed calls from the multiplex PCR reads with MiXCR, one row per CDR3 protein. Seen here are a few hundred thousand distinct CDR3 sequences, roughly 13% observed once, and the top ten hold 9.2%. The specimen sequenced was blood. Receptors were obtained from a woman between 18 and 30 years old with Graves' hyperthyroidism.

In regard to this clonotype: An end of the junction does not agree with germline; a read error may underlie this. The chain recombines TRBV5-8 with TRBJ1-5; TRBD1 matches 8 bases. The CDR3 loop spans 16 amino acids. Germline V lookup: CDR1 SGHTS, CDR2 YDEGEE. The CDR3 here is CASSRWDRPADQPQHF. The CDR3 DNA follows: TGCGCCAGCAGCCGTTGGGACAGGCCGGCTGATCAGCCCCAGCATTTT.

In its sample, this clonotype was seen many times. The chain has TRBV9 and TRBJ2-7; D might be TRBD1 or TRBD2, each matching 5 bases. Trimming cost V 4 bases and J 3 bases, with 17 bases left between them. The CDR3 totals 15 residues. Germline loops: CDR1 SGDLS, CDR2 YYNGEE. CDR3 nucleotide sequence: TGTGCCAGCAGCACACACTGGGACGCGAACTACGAGCAGTACTTC. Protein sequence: CASSTHWDANYEQYF.

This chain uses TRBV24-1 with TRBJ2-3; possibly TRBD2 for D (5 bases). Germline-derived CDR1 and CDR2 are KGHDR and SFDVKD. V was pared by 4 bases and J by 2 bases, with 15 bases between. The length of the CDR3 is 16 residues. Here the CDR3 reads CATSESVARLTDTQYF. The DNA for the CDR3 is TGTGCCACCAGTGAGTCAGTAGCGAGGCTCACAGATACGCAGTATTTT.

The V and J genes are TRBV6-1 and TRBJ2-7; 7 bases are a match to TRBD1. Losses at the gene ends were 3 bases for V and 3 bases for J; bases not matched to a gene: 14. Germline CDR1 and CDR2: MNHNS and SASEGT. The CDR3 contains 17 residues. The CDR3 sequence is CASSERNRQGTVYEQYF. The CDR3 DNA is TGTGCCAGCAGTGAGCGAAATCGACAGGGTACAGTCTACGAGCAGTACTTC.

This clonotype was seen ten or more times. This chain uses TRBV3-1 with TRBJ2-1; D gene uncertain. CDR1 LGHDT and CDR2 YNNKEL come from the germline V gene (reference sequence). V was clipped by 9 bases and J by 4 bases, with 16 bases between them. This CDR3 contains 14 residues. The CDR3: CASSAGRRYNEQFF. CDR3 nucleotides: TGTGCCAGTTCCGCCGGAAGGCGGTACAATGAGCAGTTCTTC.

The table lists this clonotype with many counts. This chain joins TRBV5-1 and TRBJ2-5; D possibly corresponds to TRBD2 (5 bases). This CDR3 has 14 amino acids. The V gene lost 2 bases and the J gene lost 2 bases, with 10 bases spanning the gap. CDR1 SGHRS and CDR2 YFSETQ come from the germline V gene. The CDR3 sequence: CASSFGPGQETQYF. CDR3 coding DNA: TGCGCCAGCAGCTTCGGTCCGGGGCAAGAGACCCAGTACTTC.

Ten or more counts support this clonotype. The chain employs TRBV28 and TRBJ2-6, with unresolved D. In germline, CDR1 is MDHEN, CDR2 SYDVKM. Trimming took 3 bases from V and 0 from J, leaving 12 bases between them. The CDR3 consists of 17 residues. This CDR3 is CASSFLRVSSGANVLTF. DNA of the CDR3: TGTGCCAGCAGTTTCCTGCGCGTCAGCTCTGGGGCCAACGTCCTGACTTTC.

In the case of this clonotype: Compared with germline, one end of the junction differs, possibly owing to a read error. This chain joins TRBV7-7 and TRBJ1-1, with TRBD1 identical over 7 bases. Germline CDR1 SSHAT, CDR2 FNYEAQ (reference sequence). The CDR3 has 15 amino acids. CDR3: CASSPYRGPLPEAFF. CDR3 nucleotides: TGTGCTAGCAGCCCTTACAGGGGCCCTCTACCCGAAGCTTTCTTT.

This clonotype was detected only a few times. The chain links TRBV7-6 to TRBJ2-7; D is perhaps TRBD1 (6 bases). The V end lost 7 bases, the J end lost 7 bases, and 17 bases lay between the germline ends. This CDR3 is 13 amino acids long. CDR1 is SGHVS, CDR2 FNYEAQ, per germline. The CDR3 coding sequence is TGTGCCAGCACCCGGACAGATATCGGGGAGCAGTACTTC. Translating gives CASTRTDIGEQYF.

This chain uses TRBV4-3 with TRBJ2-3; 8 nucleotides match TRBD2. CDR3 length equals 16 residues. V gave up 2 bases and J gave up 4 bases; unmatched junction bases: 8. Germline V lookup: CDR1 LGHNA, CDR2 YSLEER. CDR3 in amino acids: CASSQKAGVGADTQYF. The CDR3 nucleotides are TGCGCCAGCAGCCAAAAAGCGGGAGTGGGGGCAGATACGCAGTATTTT.

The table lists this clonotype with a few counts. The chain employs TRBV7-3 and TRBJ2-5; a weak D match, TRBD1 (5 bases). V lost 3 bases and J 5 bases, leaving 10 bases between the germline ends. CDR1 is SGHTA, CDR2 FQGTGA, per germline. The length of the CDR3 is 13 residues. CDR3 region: CASSFTPGETQYF. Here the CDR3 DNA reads TGTGCCAGCAGCTTCACACCAGGGGAGACCCAGTACTTC.

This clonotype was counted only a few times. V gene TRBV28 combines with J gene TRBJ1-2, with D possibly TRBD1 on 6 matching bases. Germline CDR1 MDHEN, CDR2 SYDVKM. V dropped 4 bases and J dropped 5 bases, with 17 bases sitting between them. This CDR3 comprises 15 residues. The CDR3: CASSSLRTAIYGYTF. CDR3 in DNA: TGTGCCAGCAGTTCCCTCCGGACAGCGATTTATGGCTACACCTTC.

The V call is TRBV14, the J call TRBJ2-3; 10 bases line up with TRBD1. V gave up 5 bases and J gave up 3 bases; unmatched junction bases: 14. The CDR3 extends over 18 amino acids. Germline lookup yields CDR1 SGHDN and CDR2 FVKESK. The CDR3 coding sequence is TGTGCCAGCAGCGATTACGGGACAGGGGTGATTGGGACAGATACGCAGTATTTT. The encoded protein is CASSDYGTGVIGTDTQYF. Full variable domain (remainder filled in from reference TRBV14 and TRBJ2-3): EAGVTQFPSHSVIEKGQTVTLRCDPISGHDNLYWYRRVMGKEIKFLLHFVKESKQDESGMPNNRFLAERTGGTYSTLKVQPAELEDSGVYFCASSDYGTGVIGTDTQYFGPGTRLTVL.

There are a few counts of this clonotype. The CDR3 spells CASSGNRGLAGTGDNQPQHF. In DNA form, the CDR3 reads TGTGCCAGTAGCGGGAATAGGGGGCTCGCGGGGACAGGGGACAATCAGCCCCAGCATTTT. V and J are TRBV19 and TRBJ1-5, with TRBD1 matching 10 bases. Germline V CDR1 and CDR2: LNHDA, SQIVND (reference sequence). Losses at the gene ends were 6 bases for V and 3 bases for J; bases not matched to a gene: 20. The CDR3 spans 20 residues.

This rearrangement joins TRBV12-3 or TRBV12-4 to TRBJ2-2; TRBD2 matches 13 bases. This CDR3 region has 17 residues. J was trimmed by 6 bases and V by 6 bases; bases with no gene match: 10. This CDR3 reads CASSPFGTSGKAGELFF. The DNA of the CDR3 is TGTGCCAGCAGCCCCTTCGGGACTAGCGGGAAAGCCGGGGAGCTGTTTTTT.

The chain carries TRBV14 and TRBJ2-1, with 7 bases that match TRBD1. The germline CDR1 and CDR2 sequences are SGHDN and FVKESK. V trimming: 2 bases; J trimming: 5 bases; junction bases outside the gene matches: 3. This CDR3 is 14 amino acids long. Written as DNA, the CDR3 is TGTGCCAGCAGCCAACAGACAGGGAACAATGAGCAGTTCTTC. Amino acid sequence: CASSQQTGNNEQFF.

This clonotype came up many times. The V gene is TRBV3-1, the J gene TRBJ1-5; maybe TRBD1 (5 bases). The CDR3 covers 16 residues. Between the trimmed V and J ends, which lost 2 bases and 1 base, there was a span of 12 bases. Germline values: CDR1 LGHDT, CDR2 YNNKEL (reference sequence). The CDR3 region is CASSQPQGVSNQPQHF. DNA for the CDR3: TGTGCCAGCAGCCAACCCCAGGGTGTGAGCAATCAGCCCCAGCATTTT. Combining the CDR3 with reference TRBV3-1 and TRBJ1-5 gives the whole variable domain DTAVSQTPKYLVTQMGNDKSIKCEQNLGHDTMYWYKQDSKKFLKIMFSYNNKELIINETVPNRFSPKSPDKAHLNLHINSLELGDSAVYFCASSQPQGVSNQPQHFGDGTRLSIL.

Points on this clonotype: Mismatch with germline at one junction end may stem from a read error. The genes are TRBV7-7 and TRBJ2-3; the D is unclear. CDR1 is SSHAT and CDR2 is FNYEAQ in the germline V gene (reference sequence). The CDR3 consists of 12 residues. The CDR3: CASSPSGDTQYF. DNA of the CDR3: TGTGCTAGCAGCCCCTCCGGAGATACGCAGTATTTT.

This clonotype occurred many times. In DNA form, the CDR3 reads TGTGCCGGCGCTGTGGGGGTGGAGCGGGGAAGATCACCCCTCCACTTT. This codes for CAGAVGVERGRSPLHF. This sequence joins TRBV2 and TRBJ1-6, with TRBD1 as a possible D gene (5 bases). Germline lookup yields CDR1 SNHLY and CDR2 FYNNEI. With 11 bases removed from V and 10 bases from J, the gap between germline ends came to 27 bases. CDR3 size: 16 residues.

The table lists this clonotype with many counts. CDR3 residues: CSALEGNTEAFF. Written as DNA, the CDR3 is TGCAGTGCCCTAGAAGGGAACACTGAAGCTTTCTTT. The J gene is TRBJ1-1, the V gene TRBV20-1; D not certain. The V gene lost 6 bases and the J gene lost 1 base, with 9 bases spanning the gap. The V gene's germline CDR1 is DFQATT and CDR2 SNEGSKA (reference sequence). There are 12 residues in the CDR3.